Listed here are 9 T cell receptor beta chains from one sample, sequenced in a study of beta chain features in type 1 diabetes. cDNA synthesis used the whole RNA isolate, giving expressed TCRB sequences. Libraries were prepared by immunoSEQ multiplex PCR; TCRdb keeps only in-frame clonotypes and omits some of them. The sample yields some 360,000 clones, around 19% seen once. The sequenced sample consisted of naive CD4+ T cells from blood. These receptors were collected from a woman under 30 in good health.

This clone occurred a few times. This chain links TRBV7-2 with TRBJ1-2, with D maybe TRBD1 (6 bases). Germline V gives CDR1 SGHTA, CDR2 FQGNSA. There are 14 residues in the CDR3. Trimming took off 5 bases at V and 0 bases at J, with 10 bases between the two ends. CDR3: CASSKGGANYGYTF. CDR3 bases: TGTGCCAGCAGCAAGGGGGGGGCTAACTATGGCTACACCTTC.

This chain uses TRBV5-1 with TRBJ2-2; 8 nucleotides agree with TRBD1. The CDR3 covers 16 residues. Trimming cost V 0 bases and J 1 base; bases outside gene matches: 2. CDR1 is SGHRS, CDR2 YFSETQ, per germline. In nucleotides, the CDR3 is TGCGCCAGCAGCTTGGTAGGACAGGGGAACACCGGGGAGCTGTTTTTT. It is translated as CASSLVGQGNTGELFF.

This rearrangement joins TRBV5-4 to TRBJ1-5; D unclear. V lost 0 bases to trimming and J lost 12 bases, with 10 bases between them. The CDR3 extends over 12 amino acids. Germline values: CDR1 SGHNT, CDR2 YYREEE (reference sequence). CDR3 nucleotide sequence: TGTGCCAGCAGCTTGGATCGGGGATACCAGCATTTT. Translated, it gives CASSLDRGYQHF.

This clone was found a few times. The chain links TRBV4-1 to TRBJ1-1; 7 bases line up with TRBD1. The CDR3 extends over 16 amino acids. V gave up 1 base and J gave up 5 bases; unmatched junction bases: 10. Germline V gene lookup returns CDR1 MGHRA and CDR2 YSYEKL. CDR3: CASSQGGARGQTEAFF. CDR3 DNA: TGCGCCAGCAGCCAAGGGGGGGCGAGGGGGCAAACTGAAGCTTTCTTT.

The CDR3 region has the DNA TGCGCCAGCAGCTTGCCGGGACACGAGTACGAGCAGTACTTC. It translates to CASSLPGHEYEQYF. V usage is TRBV5-1 and J usage is TRBJ2-7, with a weak D call TRBD1 (6 bases). The CDR3 has 14 residues. CDR1 and CDR2 (germline): SGHRS, YFSETQ. Trimming left V 1 base short and J 4 bases short, with 12 bases between.

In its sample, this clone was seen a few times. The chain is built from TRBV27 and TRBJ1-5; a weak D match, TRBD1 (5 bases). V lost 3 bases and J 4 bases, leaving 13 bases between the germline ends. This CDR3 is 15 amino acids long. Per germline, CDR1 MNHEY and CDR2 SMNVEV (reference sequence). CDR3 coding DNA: TGTGCCAGCAGTTTGAGGGTGGAGGGGAATCAGCCCCAGCATTTT. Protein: CASSLRVEGNQPQHF.

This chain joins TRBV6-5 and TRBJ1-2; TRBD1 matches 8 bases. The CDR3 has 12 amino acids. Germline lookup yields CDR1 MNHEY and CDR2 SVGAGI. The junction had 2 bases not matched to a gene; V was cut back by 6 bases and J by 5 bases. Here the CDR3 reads CASRRQGYGYTF. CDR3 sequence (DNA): TGTGCCAGCAGACGACAGGGGTATGGCTACACCTTC.

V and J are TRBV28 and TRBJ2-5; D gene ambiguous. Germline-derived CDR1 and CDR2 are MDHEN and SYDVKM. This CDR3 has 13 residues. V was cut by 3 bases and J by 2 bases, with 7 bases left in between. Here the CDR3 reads CASSFESQETQYF. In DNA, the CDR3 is TGTGCCAGCAGTTTCGAGTCTCAAGAGACCCAGTACTTC.

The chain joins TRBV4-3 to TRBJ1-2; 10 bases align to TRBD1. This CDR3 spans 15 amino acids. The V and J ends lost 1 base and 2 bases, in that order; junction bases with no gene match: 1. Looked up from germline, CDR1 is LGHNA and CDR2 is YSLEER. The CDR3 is CASSQVGQGNYGYTF. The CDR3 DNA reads TGCGCCAGCAGCCAAGTGGGACAGGGGAACTATGGCTACACCTTC.